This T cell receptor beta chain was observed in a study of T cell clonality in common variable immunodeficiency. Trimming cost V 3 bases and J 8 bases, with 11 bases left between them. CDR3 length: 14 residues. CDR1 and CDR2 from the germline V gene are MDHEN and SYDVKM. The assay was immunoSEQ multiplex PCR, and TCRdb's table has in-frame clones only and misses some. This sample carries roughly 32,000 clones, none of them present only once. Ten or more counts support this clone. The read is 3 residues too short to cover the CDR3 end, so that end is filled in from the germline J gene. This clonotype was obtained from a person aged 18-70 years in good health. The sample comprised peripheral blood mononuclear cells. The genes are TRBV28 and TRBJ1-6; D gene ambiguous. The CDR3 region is CASSFTGRDSPLHF. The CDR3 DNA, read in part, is TGTGCCAGCAGTTTTACGGGGAGGGATTCACCC.